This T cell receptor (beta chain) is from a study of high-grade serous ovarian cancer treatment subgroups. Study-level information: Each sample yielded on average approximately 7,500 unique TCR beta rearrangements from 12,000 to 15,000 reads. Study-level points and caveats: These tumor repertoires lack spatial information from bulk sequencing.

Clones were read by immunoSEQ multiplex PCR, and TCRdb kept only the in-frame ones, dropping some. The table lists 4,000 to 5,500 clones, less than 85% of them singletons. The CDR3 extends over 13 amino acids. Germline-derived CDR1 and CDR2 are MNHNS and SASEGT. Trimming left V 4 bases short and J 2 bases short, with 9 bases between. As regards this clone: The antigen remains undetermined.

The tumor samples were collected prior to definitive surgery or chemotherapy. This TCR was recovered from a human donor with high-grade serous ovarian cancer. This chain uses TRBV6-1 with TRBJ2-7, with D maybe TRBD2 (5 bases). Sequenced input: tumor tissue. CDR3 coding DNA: TGTGCCAGCAGTGGGACTCATCCCTACGAGCAGTACTTC. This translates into CASSGTHPYEQYF.